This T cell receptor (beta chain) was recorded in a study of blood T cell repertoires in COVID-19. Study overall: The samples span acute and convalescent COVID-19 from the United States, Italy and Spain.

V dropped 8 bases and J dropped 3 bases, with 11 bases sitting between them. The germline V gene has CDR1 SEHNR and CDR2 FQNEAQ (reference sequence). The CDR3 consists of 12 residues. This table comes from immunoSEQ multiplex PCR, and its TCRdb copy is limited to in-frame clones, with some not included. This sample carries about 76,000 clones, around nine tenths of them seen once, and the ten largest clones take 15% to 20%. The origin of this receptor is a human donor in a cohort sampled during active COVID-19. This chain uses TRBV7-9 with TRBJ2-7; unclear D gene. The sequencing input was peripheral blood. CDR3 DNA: TGTGCCAGCTCTCCCGAGCGCTACGAGCAGTACTTC. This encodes CASSPERYEQYF.